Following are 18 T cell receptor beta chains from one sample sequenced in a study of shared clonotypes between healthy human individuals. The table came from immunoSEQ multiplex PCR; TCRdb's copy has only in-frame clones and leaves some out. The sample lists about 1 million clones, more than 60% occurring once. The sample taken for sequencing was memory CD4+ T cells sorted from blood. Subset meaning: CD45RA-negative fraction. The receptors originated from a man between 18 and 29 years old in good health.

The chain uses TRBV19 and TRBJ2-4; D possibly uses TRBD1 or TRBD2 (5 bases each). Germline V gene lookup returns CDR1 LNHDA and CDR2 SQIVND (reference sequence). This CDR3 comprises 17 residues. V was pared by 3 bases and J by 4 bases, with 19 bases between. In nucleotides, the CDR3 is TGTGCCAGTAGTATCTCAACCGGGCAAGGGGAGAAAAACATTCAGTACTTC. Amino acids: CASSISTGQGEKNIQYF.

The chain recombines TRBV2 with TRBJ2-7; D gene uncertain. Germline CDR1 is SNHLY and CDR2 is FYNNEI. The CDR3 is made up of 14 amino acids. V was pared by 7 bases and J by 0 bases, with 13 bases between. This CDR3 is CASNRAENSYEQYF. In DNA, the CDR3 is TGTGCCAGCAACCGGGCAGAAAACTCCTACGAGCAGTACTTC.

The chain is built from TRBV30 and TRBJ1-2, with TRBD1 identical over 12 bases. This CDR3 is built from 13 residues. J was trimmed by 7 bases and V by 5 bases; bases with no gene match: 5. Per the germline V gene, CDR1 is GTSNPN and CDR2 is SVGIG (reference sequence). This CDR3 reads CAWVGQGAGGYTF. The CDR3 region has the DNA TGTGCCTGGGTGGGACAGGGGGCAGGTGGCTACACCTTC.

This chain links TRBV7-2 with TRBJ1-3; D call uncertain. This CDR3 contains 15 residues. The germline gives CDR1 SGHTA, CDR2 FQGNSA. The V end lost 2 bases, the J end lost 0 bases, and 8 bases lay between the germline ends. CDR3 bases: TGTGCCAGCAGCTTATCGCGGGACTCTGGAAACACCATATATTTT. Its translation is CASSLSRDSGNTIYF.

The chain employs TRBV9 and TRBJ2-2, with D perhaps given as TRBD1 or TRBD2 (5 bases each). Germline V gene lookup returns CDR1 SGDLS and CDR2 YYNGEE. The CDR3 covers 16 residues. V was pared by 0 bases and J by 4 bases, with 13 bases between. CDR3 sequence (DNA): TGTGCCAGCAGCGTAGGGTTCTCGGGGACCACCGGGGAGCTGTTTTTT. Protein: CASSVGFSGTTGELFF. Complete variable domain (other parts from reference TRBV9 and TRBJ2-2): DSGVTQTPKHLITATGQRVTLRCSPRSGDLSVYWYQQSLDQGLQFLIQYYNGEERAKGNILERFSAQQFPDLHSELNLSSLELGDSALYFCASSVGFSGTTGELFFGEGSRLTVL.

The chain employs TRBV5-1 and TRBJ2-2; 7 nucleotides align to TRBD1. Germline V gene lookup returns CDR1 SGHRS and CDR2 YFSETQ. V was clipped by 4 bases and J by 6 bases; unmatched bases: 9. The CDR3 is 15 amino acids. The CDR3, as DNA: TGCGCCAGCAGCGCGGCCGGGACAGAGCCCGGGGAGCTGTTTTTT. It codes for CASSAAGTEPGELFF.

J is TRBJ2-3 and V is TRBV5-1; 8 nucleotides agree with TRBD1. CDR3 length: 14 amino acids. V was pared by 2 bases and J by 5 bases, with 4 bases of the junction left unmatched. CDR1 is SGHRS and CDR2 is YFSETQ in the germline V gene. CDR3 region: CASSLQGVIDTQYF. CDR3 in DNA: TGCGCCAGCAGCTTACAGGGGGTCATAGATACGCAGTATTTT.

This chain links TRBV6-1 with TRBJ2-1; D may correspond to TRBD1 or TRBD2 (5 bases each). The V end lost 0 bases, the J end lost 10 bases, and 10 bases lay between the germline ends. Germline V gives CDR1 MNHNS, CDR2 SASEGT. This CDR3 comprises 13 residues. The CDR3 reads CASSEARGGEQFF. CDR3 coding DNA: TGTGCCAGCAGTGAAGCGAGGGGCGGGGAGCAGTTCTTC.

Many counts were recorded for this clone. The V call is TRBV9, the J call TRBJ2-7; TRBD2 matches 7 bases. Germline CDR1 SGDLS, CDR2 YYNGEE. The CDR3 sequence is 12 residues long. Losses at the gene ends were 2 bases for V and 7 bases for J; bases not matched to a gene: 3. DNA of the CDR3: TGTGCCAGCAGCGTCCACGGGAGGGAGCAGTACTTC. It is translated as CASSVHGREQYF.

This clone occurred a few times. CDR3 sequence: CASSSRAANYGYTF. In nucleotides, the CDR3 is TGTGCCAGCAGCTCCCGCGCAGCGAACTATGGCTACACCTTC. The chain links TRBV7-2 to TRBJ1-2, with D unresolved. Germline CDR1 and CDR2: SGHTA and FQGNSA. V lost 4 bases, J lost 2 bases, and 11 bases lay in between. The CDR3 totals 14 residues.

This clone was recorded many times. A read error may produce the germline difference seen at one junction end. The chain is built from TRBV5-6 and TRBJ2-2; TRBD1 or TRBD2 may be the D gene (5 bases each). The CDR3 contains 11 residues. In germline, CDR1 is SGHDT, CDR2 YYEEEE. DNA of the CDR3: TGTGCCAGCAGTCAGTTGGGGGTGCTGTTTTTT. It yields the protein CASSQLGVLFF.

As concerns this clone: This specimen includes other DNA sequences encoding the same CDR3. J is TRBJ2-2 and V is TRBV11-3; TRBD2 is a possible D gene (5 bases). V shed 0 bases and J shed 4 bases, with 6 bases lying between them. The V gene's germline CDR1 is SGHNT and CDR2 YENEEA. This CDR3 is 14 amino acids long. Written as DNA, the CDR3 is TGTGCCAGCAGCTTAGATCGGGGCACCGGGGAGCTGTTTTTT. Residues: CASSLDRGTGELFF.

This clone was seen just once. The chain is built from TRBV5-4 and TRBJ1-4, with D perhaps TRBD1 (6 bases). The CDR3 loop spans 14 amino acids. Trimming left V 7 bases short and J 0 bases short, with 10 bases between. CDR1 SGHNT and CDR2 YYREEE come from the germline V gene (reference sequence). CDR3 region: CASGRGATNEKLFF. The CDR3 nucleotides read TGTGCCAGCGGAAGGGGGGCAACTAATGAAAAACTGTTTTTT. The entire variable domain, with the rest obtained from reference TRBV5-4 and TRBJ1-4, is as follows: ETGVTQSPTHLIKTRGQQVTLRCSSQSGHNTVSWYQQALGQGPQFIFQYYREEENGRGNFPPRFSGLQFPNYSSELNVNALELDDSALYLCASGRGATNEKLFFGSGTQLSVL.

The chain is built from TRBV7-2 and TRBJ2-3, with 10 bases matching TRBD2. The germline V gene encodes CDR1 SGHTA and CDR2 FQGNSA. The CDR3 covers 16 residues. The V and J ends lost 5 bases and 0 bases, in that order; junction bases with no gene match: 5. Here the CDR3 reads CASSGTSDSSTDTQYF. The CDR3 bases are TGTGCCAGCAGCGGGACTAGCGACTCTAGCACAGATACGCAGTATTTT.

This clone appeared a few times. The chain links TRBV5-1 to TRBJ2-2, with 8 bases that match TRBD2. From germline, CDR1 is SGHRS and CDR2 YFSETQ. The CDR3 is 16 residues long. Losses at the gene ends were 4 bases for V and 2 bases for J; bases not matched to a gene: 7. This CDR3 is CASSGVAGLNTGELFF. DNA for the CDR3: TGCGCCAGCAGCGGAGTAGCGGGGCTTAACACCGGGGAGCTGTTTTTT.

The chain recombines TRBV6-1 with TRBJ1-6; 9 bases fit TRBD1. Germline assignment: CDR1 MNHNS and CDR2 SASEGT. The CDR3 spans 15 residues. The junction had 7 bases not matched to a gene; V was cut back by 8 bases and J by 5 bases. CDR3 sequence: CASRSGTGNNSPLHF. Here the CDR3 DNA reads TGTGCCAGCCGTTCCGGGACAGGGAATAATTCACCCCTCCACTTT.

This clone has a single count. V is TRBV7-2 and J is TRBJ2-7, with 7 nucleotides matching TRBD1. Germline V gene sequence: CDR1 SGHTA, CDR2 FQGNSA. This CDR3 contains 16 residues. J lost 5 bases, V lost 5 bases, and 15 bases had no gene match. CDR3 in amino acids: CASSLTPTGLKNEQYF. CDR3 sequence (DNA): TGTGCCAGCAGCCTCACCCCGACAGGGTTGAAGAACGAGCAGTACTTC.

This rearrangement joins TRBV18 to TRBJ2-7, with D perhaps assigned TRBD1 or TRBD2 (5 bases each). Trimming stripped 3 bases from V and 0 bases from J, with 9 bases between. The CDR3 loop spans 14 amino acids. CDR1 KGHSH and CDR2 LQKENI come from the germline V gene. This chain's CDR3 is CASSPRDLSYEQYF. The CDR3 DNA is TGTGCCAGCTCACCCCGGGACCTCTCCTACGAGCAGTACTTC.